Described below is a single T cell receptor beta chain sequence and its context. Its cognate antigen is unknown. This entry belongs to a study of cytomegalovirus exposure and HLA in healthy donors. Study outcomes and limitations: Using the classifier, cytomegalovirus status was reportedly diagnosed with high specificity and sensitivity. In a later analysis, TCR association rates varied by HLA locus: DRB1 most, HLA-C fewest.

This PCR relied on a set of 60 Vbeta primers and 13 Jbeta primers. TCRdb keeps only in-frame clones here, not all; method: immunoSEQ multiplex PCR. The sample lists roughly 240,000 clones; roughly 85% were seen once. The CDR3 is 12 residues long. V lost 4 bases, J lost 5 bases, and 4 bases stayed unmatched. Germline V CDR1 and CDR2: SQVTM, ANQGSEA. The rearrangement uses TRBV29-1 and TRBJ1-1; 7 bases are shared with TRBD1. The sequence was obtained from a girl between 2 and 10 years old in good health and CMV-seronegative. The sequenced material came from PBMCs. CDR3 in amino acids: CSVGQGWTEAFF. CDR3 in DNA: TGCAGCGTTGGACAGGGCTGGACTGAAGCTTTCTTT.